This T cell receptor (beta chain) was recorded in a study of blood T cell repertoires in COVID-19. Looking at the study overall: The origin of the acute and convalescent COVID-19 samples was the United States, Italy and Spain. T cells, B-cell-depleted T cells, or PBMCs provided the cDNA or gDNA that served as material.

The germline V and J ends were trimmed by 6 bases and 9 bases, with 12 bases remaining between them. Germline CDR1 is DFQATT and CDR2 is SNEGSKA (reference sequence). The CDR3 spans 11 residues. Original methodology: Amplifying reference gene primers gave estimates of nucleated cell counts. Sequencing used immunoSEQ multiplex PCR; TCRdb keeps in-frame clones, though not all of them. V and J calls and clone size are those listed in that table; D and trimming were worked out from the DNA. The repertoire has approximately 110,000 clones, roughly 80% of them found once; the top ten carry about 6%. The Seattle patients, enrolled during active infection, were followed longitudinally.

Sequencing was carried out using peripheral blood. The chain joins TRBV20-1 to TRBJ2-1; D not certain. This receptor was identified in an elderly man with COVID-19, enrolled during active disease. This CDR3 reads CSALTYGEQFF. The CDR3 DNA reads as TGCAGTGCACTTACTTATGGTGAGCAGTTCTTC.